This T cell receptor (beta chain) comes out of a study of metastatic and nonmetastatic thyroid tumors. Across the whole study: Where malignant and benign thyroid patients were concerned, repertoires were compared across blood and tumor or nodule tissue.

General study points: Reported TCR beta diversity, measured in blood and tumor, was significantly higher for malignant thyroid tumors than for benign nodules.

Original handling: CDR3 differences across clinicopathological groups were used to build a distant-metastasis classifier for papillary thyroid cancer. From the PCR reads, TCRdb re-called clones with MiXCR. The V and J calls and clone size come from TCRdb's table, not from the authors' own analysis. This sample has around 19,000 clones, with around 15% found just once. The CDR3 extends over 15 amino acids. Germline V lookup: CDR1 SNHLY, CDR2 FYNNEI. Trimming cost V 6 bases and J 6 bases; bases outside gene matches: 8. Patients had received no treatment of any kind before thyroid surgery. This clone has at least ten counts. Antigen unknown.

This clonotype was sampled from a female donor with papillary thyroid cancer or a benign thyroid nodule (not recorded which). Some clones in this sample may be carry-over from other donors' samples. The sequenced sample consisted of blood. The chain uses TRBV2 and TRBJ2-4; 10 positions agree with TRBD2. CDR3 amino acids: CASRPPGTSVNIQYF. CDR3 bases: TGTGCCAGCAGACCCCCCGGGACTAGCGTAAACATTCAGTACTTC.